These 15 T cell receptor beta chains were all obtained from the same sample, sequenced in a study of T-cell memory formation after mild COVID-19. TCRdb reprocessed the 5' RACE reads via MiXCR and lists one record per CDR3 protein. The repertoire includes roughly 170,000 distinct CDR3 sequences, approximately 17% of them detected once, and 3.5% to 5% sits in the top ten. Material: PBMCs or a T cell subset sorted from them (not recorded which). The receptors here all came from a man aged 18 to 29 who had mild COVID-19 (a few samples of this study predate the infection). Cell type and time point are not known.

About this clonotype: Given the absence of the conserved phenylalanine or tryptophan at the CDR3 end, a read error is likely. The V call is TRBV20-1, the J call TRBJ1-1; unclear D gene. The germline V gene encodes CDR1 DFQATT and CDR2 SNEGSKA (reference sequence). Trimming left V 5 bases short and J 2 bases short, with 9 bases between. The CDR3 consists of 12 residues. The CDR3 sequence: CSAGGFNTEAFI. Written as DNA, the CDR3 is TGCAGTGCTGGTGGCTTTAACACTGAAGCTTTCATT.

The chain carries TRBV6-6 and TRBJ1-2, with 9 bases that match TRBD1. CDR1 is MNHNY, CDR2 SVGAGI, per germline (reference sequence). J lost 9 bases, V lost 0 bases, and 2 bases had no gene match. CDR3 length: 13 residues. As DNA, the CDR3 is TGTGCCAGCAGTTACTCGACAGGGGGTCGCTACACCTTC. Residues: CASSYSTGGRYTF.

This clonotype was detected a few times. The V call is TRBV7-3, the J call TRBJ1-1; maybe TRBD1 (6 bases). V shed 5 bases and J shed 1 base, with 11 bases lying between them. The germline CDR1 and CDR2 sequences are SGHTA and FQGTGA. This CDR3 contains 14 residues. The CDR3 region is CASSPGHTNTEAFF. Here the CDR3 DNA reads TGTGCCAGCAGCCCGGGACATACGAACACTGAAGCTTTCTTT.

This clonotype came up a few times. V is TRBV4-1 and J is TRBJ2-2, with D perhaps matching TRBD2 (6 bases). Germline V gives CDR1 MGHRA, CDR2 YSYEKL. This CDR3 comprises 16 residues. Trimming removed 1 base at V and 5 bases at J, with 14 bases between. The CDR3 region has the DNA TGCGCCAGCAGCCAAGCCGGAGGGTGGAGGACCGGGGAGCTGTTTTTT. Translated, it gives CASSQAGGWRTGELFF.

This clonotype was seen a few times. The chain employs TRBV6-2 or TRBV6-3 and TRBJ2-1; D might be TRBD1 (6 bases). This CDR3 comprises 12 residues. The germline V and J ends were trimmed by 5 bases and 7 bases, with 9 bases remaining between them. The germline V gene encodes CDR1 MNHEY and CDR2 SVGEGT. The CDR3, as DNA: TGTGCCAGCAGTCACAGGGCTAATGAGCAGTTCTTC. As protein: CASSHRANEQFF.

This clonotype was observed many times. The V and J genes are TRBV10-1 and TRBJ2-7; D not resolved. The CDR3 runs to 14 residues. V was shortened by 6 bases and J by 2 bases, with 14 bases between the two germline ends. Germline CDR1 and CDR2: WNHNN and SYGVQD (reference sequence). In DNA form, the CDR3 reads TGCGCCAGCAGCCCGAGAGGCCCCCCCTACGAGCAGTACTTC. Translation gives CASSPRGPPYEQYF.

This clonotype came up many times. CDR3 DNA: TGTGCCAGCAGTTTAGTATTGGTGGCAGGGGAAGAGACCCAGTACTTC. Its translation: CASSLVLVAGEETQYF. The chain is built from TRBV12-3 or TRBV12-4 and TRBJ2-5; perhaps TRBD1 as D (6 bases). CDR3 length: 16 residues. Trimming stripped 1 base from V and 3 bases from J, with 15 bases between.

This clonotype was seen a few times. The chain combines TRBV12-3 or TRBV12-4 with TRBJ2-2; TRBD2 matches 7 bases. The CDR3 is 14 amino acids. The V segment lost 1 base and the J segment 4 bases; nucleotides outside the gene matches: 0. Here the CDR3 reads CASSLGGGTGELFF. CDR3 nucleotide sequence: TGTGCCAGCAGTTTAGGGGGGGGCACCGGGGAGCTGTTTTTT.

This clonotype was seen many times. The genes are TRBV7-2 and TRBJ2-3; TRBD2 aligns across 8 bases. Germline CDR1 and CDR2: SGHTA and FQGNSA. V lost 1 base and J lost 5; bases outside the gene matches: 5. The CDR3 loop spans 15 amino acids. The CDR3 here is CASSLVAGGGDTQYF. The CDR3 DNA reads TGTGCCAGCAGCTTAGTTGCCGGGGGGGGAGATACGCAGTATTTT.

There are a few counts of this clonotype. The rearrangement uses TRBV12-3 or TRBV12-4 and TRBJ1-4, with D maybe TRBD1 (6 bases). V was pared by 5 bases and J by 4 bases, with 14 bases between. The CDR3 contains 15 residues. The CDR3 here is CASSQDRDNNEKLFF. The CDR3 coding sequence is TGTGCCAGCAGTCAAGACCGGGACAATAATGAAAAACTGTTTTTT.

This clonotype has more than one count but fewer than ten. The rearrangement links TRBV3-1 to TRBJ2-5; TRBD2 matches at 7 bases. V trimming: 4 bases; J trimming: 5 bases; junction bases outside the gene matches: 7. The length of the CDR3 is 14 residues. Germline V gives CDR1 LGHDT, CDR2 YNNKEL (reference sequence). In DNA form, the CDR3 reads TGTGCCAGCAGCCGGCCGGGGGGAGGTGAGACCCAGTACTTC. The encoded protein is CASSRPGGGETQYF.

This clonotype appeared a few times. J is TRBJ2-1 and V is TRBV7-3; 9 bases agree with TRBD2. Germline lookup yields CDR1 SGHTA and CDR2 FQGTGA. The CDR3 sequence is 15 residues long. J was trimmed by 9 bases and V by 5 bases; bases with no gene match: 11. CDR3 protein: CASSDPGTSLTEQFF. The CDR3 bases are TGTGCCAGCAGCGATCCCGGGACTAGCTTGACTGAGCAGTTCTTC.

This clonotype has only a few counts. The CDR3 sequence: CATSDSQGAVYGYTF. As DNA, the CDR3 is TGTGCCACCAGTGACTCACAGGGGGCCGTCTATGGCTACACCTTC. The chain joins TRBV24-1 to TRBJ1-2; 9 bases line up with TRBD1. The CDR3 is 15 amino acids. With V trimmed by 4 bases and J by 4 bases, 6 bases remained unmatched. The germline V gene encodes CDR1 KGHDR and CDR2 SFDVKD.

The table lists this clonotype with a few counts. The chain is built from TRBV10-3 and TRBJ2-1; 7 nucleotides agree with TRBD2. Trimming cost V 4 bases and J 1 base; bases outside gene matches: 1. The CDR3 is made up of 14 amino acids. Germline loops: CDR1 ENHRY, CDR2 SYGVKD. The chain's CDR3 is CAISGRESYNEQFF. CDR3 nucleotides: TGTGCCATCAGTGGGCGGGAGTCCTACAATGAGCAGTTCTTC.

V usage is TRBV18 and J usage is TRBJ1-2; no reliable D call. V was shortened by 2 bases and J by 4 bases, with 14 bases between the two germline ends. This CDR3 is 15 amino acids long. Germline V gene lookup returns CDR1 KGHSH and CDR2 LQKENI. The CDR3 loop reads CASSPELGRSYGYTF. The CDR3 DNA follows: TGTGCCAGCTCACCAGAACTCGGACGTAGCTATGGCTACACCTTC.